This TCR beta chain was obtained from a study of OX40 agonist ivuxolimab in advanced cancers. General study points: The CD4+ and CD8+ T cells in the blood had expanded clonally by week 6 at 0.1 to 3.0 mg/kg. Compared with CD4+, CD8+ T cells on average had more expanded clones.

If patients had autoimmune disease history or systemic immunosuppression, they were excluded. Blood samples were obtained at baseline, cycle 4 day 1, and cycle 7 day 1. This clone was counted once. As yet, its antigen is unknown. Assay: immunoSEQ multiplex PCR; the TCRdb copy retains only in-frame clones and omits some. The sample lists 40,000 to 50,000 clones, just over 85% seen once, with more than 55% in the top ten. Germline assignment: CDR1 MNHEY and CDR2 SMNVEV (reference sequence). Trimming at V came to 3 bases and at J to 6 bases, leaving 3 bases not matched to a gene. The CDR3 runs to 15 residues.

The TCR sequence derives from an adult with an advanced solid tumor such as melanoma, head and neck, liver or kidney cancer. This specimen was CD4+ or CD8+ T cells sorted from blood, taken in a trial of the OX40 agonist ivuxolimab. The rearrangement joins TRBV27 to TRBJ2-1, with 12 bases identical to TRBD1. CDR3 bases: TGTGCCAGCAGTTTGGGACAGGGGGCGGTCAATGAGCAGTTCTTC. It specifies CASSLGQGAVNEQFF.